This T cell receptor beta chain emerged from a study of T cell repertoires in cytomegalovirus infection. Study overall: CMV epitopes that were recently identified and HLA-C-restricted were used alongside well-studied HLA-B-restricted ones. CMV infection and matching HLA type were both indicated by public TCR beta signatures.

TCRdb reprocessed the reads with MiXCR, giving one entry per CDR3 protein. The data contain about half a million distinct CDR3 sequences, 33% of them seen just once; the ten biggest clones take up 15% to 20%. Points from the study as a whole: Cumulative frequency of public TCR beta families picked out carriers of CMV plus the relevant HLA.

V trimming: 4 bases; J trimming: 7 bases; junction bases outside the gene matches: 14. The CDR3 runs 16 residues. Per germline, CDR1 SGHTA and CDR2 FQGTGA. Only a few counts were recorded for this clonotype. Its antigen remains unidentified. This clonotype originated in a human donor in good health (CMV status not recorded). Some clones in this sample may be carry-over from other donors' samples. The chain is built from TRBV7-3 and TRBJ2-3; TRBD2 matches 7 bases. This material consisted of cultured PBMCs, taken from culture after CMV antigen stimulation. In DNA form, the CDR3 reads TGTGCCAGCAGCTCAGGCTCCGGGACTACCCCCCATACGCAGTATTTT. It is translated as CASSSGSGTTPHTQYF.